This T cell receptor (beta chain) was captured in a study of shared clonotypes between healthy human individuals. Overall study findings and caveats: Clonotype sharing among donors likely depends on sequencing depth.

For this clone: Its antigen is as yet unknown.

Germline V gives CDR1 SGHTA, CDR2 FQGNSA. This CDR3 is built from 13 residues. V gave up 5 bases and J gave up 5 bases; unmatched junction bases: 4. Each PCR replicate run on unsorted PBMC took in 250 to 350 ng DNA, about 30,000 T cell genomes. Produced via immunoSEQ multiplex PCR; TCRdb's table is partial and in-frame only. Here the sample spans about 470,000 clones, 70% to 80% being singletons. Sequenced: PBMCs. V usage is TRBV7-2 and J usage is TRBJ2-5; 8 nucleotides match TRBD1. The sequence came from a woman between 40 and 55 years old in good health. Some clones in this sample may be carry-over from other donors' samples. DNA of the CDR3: TGTGCCAGCAGCCGGACAGGGTTTGAGACCCAGTACTTC. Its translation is CASSRTGFETQYF.